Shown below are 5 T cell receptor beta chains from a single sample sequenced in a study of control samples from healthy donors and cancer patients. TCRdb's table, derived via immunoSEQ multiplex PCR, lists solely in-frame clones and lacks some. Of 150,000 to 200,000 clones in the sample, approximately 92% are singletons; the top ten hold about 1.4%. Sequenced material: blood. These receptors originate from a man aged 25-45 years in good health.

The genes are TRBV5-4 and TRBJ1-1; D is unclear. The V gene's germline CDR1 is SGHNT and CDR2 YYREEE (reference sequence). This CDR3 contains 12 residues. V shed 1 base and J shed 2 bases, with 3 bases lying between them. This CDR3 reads CASSLRNTEAFF. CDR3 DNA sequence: TGTGCCAGCAGCTTGCGAAACACTGAAGCTTTCTTT.

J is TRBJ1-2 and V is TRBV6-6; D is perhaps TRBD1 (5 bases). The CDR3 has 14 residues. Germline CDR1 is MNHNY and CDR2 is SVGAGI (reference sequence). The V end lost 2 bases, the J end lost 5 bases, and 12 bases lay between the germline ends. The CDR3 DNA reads TGTGCCAGCAGTTACGGGGGAGCGGAGTATGGCTACACCTTC. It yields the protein CASSYGGAEYGYTF.

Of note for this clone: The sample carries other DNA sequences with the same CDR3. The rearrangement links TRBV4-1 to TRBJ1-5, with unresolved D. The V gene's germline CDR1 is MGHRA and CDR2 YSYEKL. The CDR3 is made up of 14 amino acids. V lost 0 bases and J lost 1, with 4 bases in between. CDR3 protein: CASSQDLSNQPQHF. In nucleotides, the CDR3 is TGCGCCAGCAGCCAAGATTTGAGCAATCAGCCCCAGCATTTT.

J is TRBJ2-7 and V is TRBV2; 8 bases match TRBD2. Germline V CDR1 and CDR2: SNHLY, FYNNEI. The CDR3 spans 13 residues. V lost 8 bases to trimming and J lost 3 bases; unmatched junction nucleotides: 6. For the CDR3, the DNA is TGTGCCAGCCCGGGGGGGGGACACTACGAGCAGTACTTC. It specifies CASPGGGHYEQYF.

This CDR3 reads CASSLVFASVNEQFF. CDR3 bases: TGTGCCAGCAGCTTAGTTTTCGCCTCGGTCAATGAGCAGTTCTTC. V and J are TRBV7-8 and TRBJ2-1, with D unresolved. The CDR3 consists of 15 residues. The germline V gene encodes CDR1 SGHVS and CDR2 FQNEAQ. Deletions cut 1 base from V and 6 bases from J, with 13 bases between. Combining the CDR3 with reference TRBV7-8 and TRBJ2-1 gives the whole variable domain GAGVSQSPRYKVAKRGQDVALRCDPISGHVSLFWYQQALGQGPEFLTYFQNEAQLDKSGLPSDRFFAERPEGSVSTLKIQRTQQEDSAVYLCASSLVFASVNEQFFGPGTRLTVL.